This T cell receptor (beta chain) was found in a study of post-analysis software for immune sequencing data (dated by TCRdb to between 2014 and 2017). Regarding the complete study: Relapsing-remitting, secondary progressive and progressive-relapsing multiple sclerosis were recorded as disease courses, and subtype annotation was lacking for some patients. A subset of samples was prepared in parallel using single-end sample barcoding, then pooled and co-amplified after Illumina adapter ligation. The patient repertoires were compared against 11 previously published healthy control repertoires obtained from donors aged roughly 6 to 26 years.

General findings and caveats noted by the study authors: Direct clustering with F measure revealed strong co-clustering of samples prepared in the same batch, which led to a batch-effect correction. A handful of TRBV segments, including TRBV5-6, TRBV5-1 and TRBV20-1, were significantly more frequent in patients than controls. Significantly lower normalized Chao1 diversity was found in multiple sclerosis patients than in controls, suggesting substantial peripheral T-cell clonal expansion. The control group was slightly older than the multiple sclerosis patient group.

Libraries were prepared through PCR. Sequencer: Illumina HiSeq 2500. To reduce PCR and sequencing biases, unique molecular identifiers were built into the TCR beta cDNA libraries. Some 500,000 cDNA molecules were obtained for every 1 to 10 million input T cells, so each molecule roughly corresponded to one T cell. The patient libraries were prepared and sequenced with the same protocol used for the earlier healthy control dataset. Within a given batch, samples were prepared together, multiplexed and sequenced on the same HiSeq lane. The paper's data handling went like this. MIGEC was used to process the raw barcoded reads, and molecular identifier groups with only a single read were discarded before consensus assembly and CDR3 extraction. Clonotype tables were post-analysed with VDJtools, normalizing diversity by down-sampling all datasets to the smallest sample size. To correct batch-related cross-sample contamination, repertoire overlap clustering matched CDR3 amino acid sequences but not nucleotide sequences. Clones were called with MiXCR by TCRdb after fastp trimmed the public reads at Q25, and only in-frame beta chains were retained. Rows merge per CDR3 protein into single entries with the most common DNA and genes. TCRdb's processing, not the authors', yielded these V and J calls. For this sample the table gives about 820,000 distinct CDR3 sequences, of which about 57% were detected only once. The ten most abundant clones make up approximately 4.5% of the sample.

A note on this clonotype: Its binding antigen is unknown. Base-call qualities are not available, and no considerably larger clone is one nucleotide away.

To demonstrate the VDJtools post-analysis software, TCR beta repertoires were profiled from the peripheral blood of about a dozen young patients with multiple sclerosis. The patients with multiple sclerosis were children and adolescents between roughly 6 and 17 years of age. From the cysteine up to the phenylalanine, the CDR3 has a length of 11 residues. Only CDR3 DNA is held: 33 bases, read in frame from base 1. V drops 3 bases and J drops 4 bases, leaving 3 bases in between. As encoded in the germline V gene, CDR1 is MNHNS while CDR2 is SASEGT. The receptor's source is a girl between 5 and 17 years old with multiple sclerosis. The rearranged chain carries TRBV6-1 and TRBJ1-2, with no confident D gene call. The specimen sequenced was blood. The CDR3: CASSDPYGYTF. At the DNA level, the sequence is TGTGCCAGCAGTGATCCCTATGGCTACACCTTC.